A selection of T cell receptor beta chains follows, all from one sample in a study of Graves' ophthalmopathy and Graves' hyperthyroidism. TCRdb called the multiplex PCR reads again in MiXCR, with one record for every CDR3 protein. This table has 200,000 to 250,000 distinct CDR3 sequences, about 32% appearing once. Sequencing used peripheral blood. These receptors originate from a middle-aged man with Graves' ophthalmopathy. CDR3s include the opening cysteine and the closing phenylalanine or tryptophan. A D gene is named only where the DNA matches it firmly. Part of the rows lack a size; the others show once, few, many or a class for expanded clones.

clone_size j_call d_call v_call cdr3_nt cdr3_aa
many TRBJ2-2 NA TRBV4-2 TGTGCCAGCAGCCGGATTACCTCGGGGTCGAGCACCGGGGAGCTGTTTTTT CASSRITSGSSTGELFF
many TRBJ1-1 NA TRBV5-5 TGTGCCAGCAGCGGGAGGAGCTTACACATGAACACTGAAGCTTTCTTT CASSGRSLHMNTEAFF
many TRBJ2-2 NA TRBV10-3 TGTGCCATCAGTGAGAGTCAGAACACCGGGGAGCTGTTTTTT CAISESQNTGELFF
NA TRBJ2-5 NA TRBV7-9 TGTGCCAGCAGAACCGGGACCCAACAAGGGGAGACCCAGTACTTC CASRTGTQQGETQYF
many TRBJ2-5 NA TRBV20-1 TGCAGTGCTAGAGGGTTCCGGGAGACCCAGTACTTC CSARGFRETQYF
many TRBJ2-4 NA TRBV24-1 TGTGCCACCAGTGACGTGAATGTCAAAAACATTCAGTACTTC CATSDVNVKNIQYF
NA TRBJ2-5 NA TRBV11-2 TGTGCCAGCAGCTTAGAAACAGGGCAAGAGACCCAGTACTTC CASSLETGQETQYF
many TRBJ2-2 TRBD1 TRBV2 TGTGCCGGGGGGACAGGGGGCAACACCGGGGAGCTGTTTTTT CAGGTGGNTGELFF
many TRBJ1-3 NA TRBV6-5 TGTGCCAGCAACCCACTGAGCTCTGGAAACACCATATATTTT CASNPLSSGNTIYF
many TRBJ1-1 NA TRBV7-2 TGTGCCAGCAGCGAGGACGCGAACACTGAAGCTTTCTTT CASSEDANTEAFF
NA TRBJ1-6 NA TRBV6-4 TGTGCCAGCAGTGAAGATGGGAGAACCCTCCACTTT CASSEDGRTLHF
NA TRBJ2-7 NA TRBV2 TGTGCCAGCAGTGAAGGTAGATTTCACGAGCAGTACTTC CASSEGRFHEQYF
many TRBJ2-2 TRBD2 TRBV14 TGTGCCAGCAGCCAAGCCCGGGGGGCCGGGGAGCTGTTTTTT CASSQARGAGELFF
many TRBJ2-7 NA TRBV4-1 TGCGCCAGCAGCCGTCTGTTAGGGGGACGTCGCGAGCAGTACTTC CASSRLLGGRREQYF
many TRBJ2-1 NA TRBV27 TGTGCCAGCGGGGACCCGGGGTACAATGAGCAGTTCTTC CASGDPGYNEQFF
once TRBJ1-1 NA TRBV28 TGTGCCAGCAGTTTCCCGCCAGGCCGGGGGAGCGAAGCTTTCTTT CASSFPPGRGSEAFF
many TRBJ1-1 NA TRBV6-2/TRBV6-3 TGTGCCAGCAGTTTAATTAGCACTGAAGCTTTCTTT CASSLISTEAFF
many TRBJ2-2 NA TRBV6-2/TRBV6-3 TGTGCCAGCAGTTACTCCGGGACCAAGACCGGGGAGCTGTTTTTT CASSYSGTKTGELFF
many TRBJ2-7 NA TRBV6-1 TGTGCCAGCAGGGCCCCGGGACGCCTATTCTACGAGCAGTACTTC CASRAPGRLFYEQYF
NA TRBJ2-7 NA TRBV6-2/TRBV6-3 TGTGCCAGCACCCCACACAACGAGCAGTACTTC CASTPHNEQYF
NA TRBJ2-1 NA TRBV6-2/TRBV6-3 TGTGCCAGCAGTCTTAACGCGGGCCATGAGCAGTTCTTC CASSLNAGHEQFF
many TRBJ2-7 TRBD1 TRBV6-5 TGTGCCAGCTTCAGGACAGGGGGCAACGAGCAGTACTTC CASFRTGGNEQYF
NA TRBJ2-2 NA TRBV12-3/TRBV12-4 TGTGCCAGCAGTTTAGCGGTTAGACCCGGGGAGCTGTTTTTT CASSLAVRPGELFF
many TRBJ2-2 NA TRBV14 TGTGCCAGCAGCCTGTTTAGCGGGGAGCTGTTTTTT CASSLFSGELFF
NA TRBJ2-2 NA TRBV3-1 TGTGCCAGCAGCCAAGTTGGTGCAAACACCGGGGAGCTGTTTTTT CASSQVGANTGELFF
NA TRBJ2-5 NA TRBV19 TGTGCCAGTAGACCGAGAGGACAGCTTCAAGAGACCCAGTACTTC CASRPRGQLQETQYF
many TRBJ2-2 NA TRBV30 TGTGCCGGTACGAACGGGCGCCATGCCGGGGAGCTGTTTTTT CAGTNGRHAGELFF
many TRBJ2-2 NA TRBV7-8 TGTGCCAGCAGCTCCCTCCGGGGTGTTACCGGGGAGCTGTTTTTT CASSSLRGVTGELFF
many TRBJ2-2 NA TRBV27 TGTGCCAGCAGTCCTTCCTTCGGGGACACCGGGGAGCTGTTTTTT CASSPSFGDTGELFF
many TRBJ2-5 TRBD2 TRBV18 TGTGCCAGCTCACGACTAGCGGGAGATCGTGAGACCCAGTACTTC CASSRLAGDRETQYF
many TRBJ2-7 TRBD2 TRBV19 TGTGCCAGTAGGGTAGCGGGAGATAACTACGAGCAGTACTTC CASRVAGDNYEQYF
many TRBJ1-1 TRBD1 TRBV12-3/TRBV12-4 TGTGCCAGCAGTGGGGACAGGAGGATTACTGAAGCTTTCTTT CASSGDRRITEAFF
once TRBJ1-5 NA TRBV6-5 TGTGCCAGCAGTTACCGCAGGGAGATCCCTCGTCAGCCCCAGCATTTT CASSYRREIPRQPQHF
NA TRBJ2-7 NA TRBV6-1 TGTGCCAGCAGCGGACACAGGGTTCAGGACGAGCAGTACTTC CASSGHRVQDEQYF
many TRBJ2-5 TRBD1 TRBV2 TGTGCCAGCAGTGTTTTGGTTGCAGGGGGCGGGGAGACCCAGTACTTC CASSVLVAGGGETQYF
many TRBJ1-6 NA TRBV18 TGTGCCAGCTCACCACCGAACACGGCTGGGGCCCTCCACTTT CASSPPNTAGALHF
many TRBJ2-5 NA TRBV28 TGTGCCAGCAGTTATCTCTCGGACTTCACTCGGGAGACCCAGTACTTC CASSYLSDFTRETQYF
NA TRBJ2-2 TRBD2 TRBV19 TGTGCCAGTAGTATCAGCGGGAGGCACACCGGGGAGCTGTTTTTT CASSISGRHTGELFF
NA TRBJ2-4 TRBD1 TRBV6-2/TRBV6-3 TGTGCCAGCAGCTGGGGGACAGGGGTGGCCAAAAACATTCAGTACTTC CASSWGTGVAKNIQYF
many TRBJ1-5 NA TRBV4-3 TGCGCCAGCAGCCAAGCGCCGGCGTGGCCCCAGCATTTT CASSQAPAWPQHF
many TRBJ2-5 NA TRBV12-3/TRBV12-4 TGTGCCAGCAGTCTGGGTGGTGGGGTCCGAGAGACCCGGTACTTC CASSLGGGVRETRYF
many TRBJ2-7 NA TRBV28 TGTGCCAGCAGTTTTGAGGGGCCCTCCTACGAGCAGTACTTC CASSFEGPSYEQYF
few TRBJ1-5 TRBD1 TRBV6-2/TRBV6-3 TGTGCCAGCAGCCTGGGACAGGGGATCGGCCAGCCCCAGCATTTT CASSLGQGIGQPQHF
many TRBJ1-5 NA TRBV6-1 TGTGCCAGCAGTGGAGGAAATCAGCCCCAGCATTTT CASSGGNQPQHF